The 10 T cell receptor beta chains below were found in one sample sequenced in a study of beta chain features in type 1 diabetes. Study-wide results and limits: Patients with Type 1 diabetes showed moderately but significantly shorter TCRB CDR3s in all four CD4+ subsets.

Isolated RNA was reverse transcribed in full, so expressed TCRB transcripts were sequenced. Some clones are missing from TCRdb's copy, which holds only in-frame ones; the method was immunoSEQ multiplex PCR. The sample yields tens of thousands of clones, approximately 61% seen once. Their recognized antigens are unknown. The sequenced sample was Tregs from blood. These receptors all come from a man aged 25-45 years with type 1 diabetes. Some clones in this sample may be carry-over from other donors' samples.

To note about this clone: The same CDR3 is also encoded by other DNA sequences in this sample. V gene TRBV30 combines with J gene TRBJ1-2, with D perhaps TRBD1 (5 bases). Per germline, CDR1 GTSNPN and CDR2 SVGIG (reference sequence). Trimming took off 3 bases at V and 8 bases at J, with 19 bases between the two ends. The CDR3 runs 14 residues. CDR3 in DNA: TGTGCCTGGAGGACAACGGGAGGGGCGGGAGGCTACACCTTC. It translates to CAWRTTGGAGGYTF. Using reference TRBV30 and TRBJ1-2 for the parts outside the CDR3, the full variable domain is SQTIHQWPATLVQPVGSPLSLECTVEGTSNPNLYWYRQAAGRGLQLLFYSVGIGQISSEVPQNLSASRPQDRQFILSSKKLLLSDSGFYLCAWRTTGGAGGYTFGSGTRLTVV.

This clone was detected once. This chain links TRBV5-1 with TRBJ1-1; D possibly corresponds to TRBD1 (5 bases). The CDR3 is 14 residues long. Trimming cost V 0 bases and J 0 bases, with 6 bases left between them. The germline gives CDR1 SGHRS, CDR2 YFSETQ. The CDR3 region is CASSLDRLNTEAFF. Here the CDR3 DNA reads TGCGCCAGCAGCTTGGACAGGTTGAACACTGAAGCTTTCTTT.

On this clone itself: An end of the junction differs from the germline gene, which may be a read error. This chain connects TRBV6-1 to TRBJ2-3; D uncertain. CDR3 length equals 15 residues. The germline CDR1 and CDR2 sequences are MNHNS and SASEGT. CDR3 sequence reads: CASNEEVGWADTQYF. The CDR3 nucleotides are TGTGCCAGCAATGAAGAAGTCGGCTGGGCGGATACGCAGTATTTT.

The sample holds a few counts of this clone. The chain has TRBV7-3 and TRBJ2-7, with 9 bases aligning to TRBD2. Germline CDR1 is SGHTA and CDR2 is FQGTGA. The V and J ends lost 4 bases and 7 bases, in that order; junction bases with no gene match: 5. The CDR3 runs 13 residues. CDR3 DNA sequence: TGTGCCAGCAGCTCGACAAGCGGGGGGGAGCAGTACTTC. It specifies CASSSTSGGEQYF.

The chain carries TRBV19 and TRBJ2-2; TRBD1 matches 10 bases. The CDR3 totals 15 residues. V shed 4 bases, J shed 12 bases, and the junction held 11 bases outside the gene matches. The germline gives CDR1 LNHDA, CDR2 SQIVND (reference sequence). CDR3 protein: CASSTVPGQGMKLFF. CDR3 DNA: TGTGCCAGTAGTACCGTCCCGGGACAGGGGATGAAGCTGTTTTTT. Filled out from reference TRBV19 and TRBJ2-2, the complete variable domain reads DGGITQSPKYLFRKEGQNVTLSCEQNLNHDAMYWYRQDPGQGLRLIYYSQIVNDFQKGDIAEGYSVSREKKESFPLTVTSAQKNPTAFYLCASSTVPGQGMKLFFGEGSRLTVL.

The chain couples TRBV27 to TRBJ1-2, with 9 bases matching TRBD1. Germline values: CDR1 MNHEY, CDR2 SMNVEV (reference sequence). V gave up 6 bases and J gave up 10 bases; unmatched junction bases: 12. The CDR3 spans 14 residues. CDR3 DNA sequence: TGTGCCAGCAGCCGACCGGGGACAGGGAGTAACTACACCTTC. Its translation: CASSRPGTGSNYTF.

The chain joins TRBV2 to TRBJ1-1, with 10 bases aligning to TRBD1. Germline trimming cut 1 base from V and 9 bases from J; bases unmatched to any gene: 11. CDR1 is SNHLY, CDR2 FYNNEI, per germline. The CDR3 sequence is 16 residues long. The CDR3, as DNA: TGTGCCAGCAGTGAAGGGGACAGGGGAAGGTTATCACAAGCTTTCTTT. This sequence encodes CASSEGDRGRLSQAFF.

The chain combines TRBV6-1 with TRBJ2-5; 10 bases are a match to TRBD1. Trimming cost V 4 bases and J 1 base; bases outside gene matches: 9. Germline V lookup: CDR1 MNHNS, CDR2 SASEGT. The CDR3 contains 17 residues. CDR3 DNA sequence: TGTGCCAGCAGTGCCCTCCGGGACAGGGGTGGCCAAGAGACCCAGTACTTC. The encoded protein is CASSALRDRGGQETQYF.

The CDR3 DNA sequence: TGTGCCAGCAGTCCACTGACACGCTCCTACGAGCAGTACTTC. Translation: CASSPLTRSYEQYF. The chain is built from TRBV28 and TRBJ2-7, with D unclear. The CDR3 consists of 14 residues. Per germline, CDR1 MDHEN and CDR2 SYDVKM. Between the trimmed V and J ends, which lost 5 bases and 0 bases, there was a span of 11 bases.

This chain joins TRBV25-1 and TRBJ2-5; D is unresolved. Germline lookup yields CDR1 MGHDK and CDR2 SYGVNS. The V end lost 5 bases, the J end lost 4 bases, and 8 bases lay between the germline ends. The CDR3 runs to 12 residues. CDR3 region: CASSNPLETQYF. CDR3 DNA sequence: TGTGCCAGCAGTAATCCTTTAGAGACCCAGTACTTC.